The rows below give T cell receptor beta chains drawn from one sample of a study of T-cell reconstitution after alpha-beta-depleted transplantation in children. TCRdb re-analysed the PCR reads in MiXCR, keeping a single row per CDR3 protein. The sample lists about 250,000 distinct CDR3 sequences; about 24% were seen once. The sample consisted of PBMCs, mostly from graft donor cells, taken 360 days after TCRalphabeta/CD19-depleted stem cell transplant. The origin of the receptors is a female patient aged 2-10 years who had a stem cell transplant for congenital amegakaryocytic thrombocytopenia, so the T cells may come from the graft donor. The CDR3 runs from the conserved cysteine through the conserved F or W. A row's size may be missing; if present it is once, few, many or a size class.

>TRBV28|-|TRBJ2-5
CASSFGGSSRETQYF
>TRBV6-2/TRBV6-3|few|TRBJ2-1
CASSLPFYEQFF
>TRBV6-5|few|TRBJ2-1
CASSYGSRGLINEQFF
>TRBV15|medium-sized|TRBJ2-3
CATSRVGGTDTQYF
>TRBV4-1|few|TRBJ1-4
CASSLHFGQGDEKLFF
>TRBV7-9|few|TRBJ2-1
CASSYLGGSYNEQFF
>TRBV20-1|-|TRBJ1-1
CSAAGQGKILVNTEAFF
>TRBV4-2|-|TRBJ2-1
CASSQRLKLAGNNEQFF
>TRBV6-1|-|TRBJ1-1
CASRNPGPIKRGNTEAFF
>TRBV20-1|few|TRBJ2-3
CSAGAGGTDTQYF
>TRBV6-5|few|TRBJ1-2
CASSYIKGQGVYYGYTF
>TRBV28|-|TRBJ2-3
CASSGRPATDTQYF
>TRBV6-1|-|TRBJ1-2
CASRPGQGAYGYTF
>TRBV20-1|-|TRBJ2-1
CSAHGTSGIYNEQFF
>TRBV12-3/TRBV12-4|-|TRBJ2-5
CASSFAAGKVGTQYF
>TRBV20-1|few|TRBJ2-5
CSAYGQLQETQYF
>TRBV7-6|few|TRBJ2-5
CASSLAFGRDQETQYF
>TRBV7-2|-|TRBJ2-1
CASSFGLSAYNEQFF
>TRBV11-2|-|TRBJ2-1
CASSFSYSYNEQFF
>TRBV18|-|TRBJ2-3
CASSTGFPTDTQYF
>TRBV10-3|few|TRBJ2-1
CAISAGGSSYNEQFF
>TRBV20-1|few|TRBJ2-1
CSARGGRVANNEQFF
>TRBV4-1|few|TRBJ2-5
CASSQEVIHSPETQYF
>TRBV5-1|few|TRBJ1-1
CASSLEPGQGYLEAFF
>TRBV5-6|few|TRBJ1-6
CATSGGLENSPLHF
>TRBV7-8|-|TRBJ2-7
CASSLDGKSYEQYF
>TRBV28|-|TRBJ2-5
CASSLWGGQETQYF
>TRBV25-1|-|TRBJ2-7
CASSPWGGLEQYF
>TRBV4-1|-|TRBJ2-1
CASTNRLAAQRSEQFF
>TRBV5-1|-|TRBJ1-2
CASSLGHGRGRSADYGYTF
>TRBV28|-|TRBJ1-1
CASSLYRVMNTEAFF
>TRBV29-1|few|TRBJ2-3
CSVRTSGGLGGTQYF
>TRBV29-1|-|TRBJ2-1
CSVSPRYNEQFF
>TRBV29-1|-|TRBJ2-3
CSVPYPGLLIGTQYF
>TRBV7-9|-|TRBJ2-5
CASSTNDRVEETQYF
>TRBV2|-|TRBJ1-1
CAPSGTGVGGTEAFF
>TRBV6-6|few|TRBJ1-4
CASSHGAEKLFF
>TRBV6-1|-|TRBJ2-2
CASSARLAGGGTGELFF
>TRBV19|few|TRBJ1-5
CASSVPGHSNSNQPQHF
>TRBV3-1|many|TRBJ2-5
CASSQDFRGFETQYF